The rows below give T cell receptor beta chains drawn from one sample of a study of blood T cell repertoires in COVID-19. Sequencing used immunoSEQ multiplex PCR; TCRdb keeps in-frame clones, though not all of them. This table has around 75,000 clones, around 90% appearing once. The specimen was peripheral blood. The receptors stem from a human donor in a cohort sampled during active COVID-19. Each CDR3 is given with its conserved first and last residue. D genes are given only for firm matches. Some rows have no size entry. The others give once, few or many, or a class for an expanded clone.

>14|TRBV5-6|few|TRBJ2-3|NA
CASSLISFTDTQYF
TGTGCCAGCAGCTTGATTAGCTTCACAGATACGCAGTATTTT
>20|TRBV21-1|NA|TRBJ2-7|NA
CASSTRTRTSGPTLSYEQYF
TGTGCCAGCAGCACTCGAACCAGGACTAGCGGGCCTACACTAAGCTACGAGCAGTACTTC
>15|TRBV27|once|TRBJ2-2|NA
CASRRNRETTGELFF
TGTGCCAGCAGAAGGAACAGGGAAACCACCGGGGAGCTGTTTTTT
>14|TRBV11-2|NA|TRBJ1-1|NA
CASTMTGMNTEAFF
TGTGCCAGCACCATGACAGGTATGAACACTGAAGCTTTCTTT
>14|TRBV2|once|TRBJ2-1|TRBD2
CASNAGTRDNEQFF
TGTGCCAGTAATGCCGGGACTAGAGACAATGAGCAGTTCTTC
>15|TRBV11-2|NA|TRBJ1-2|NA
CASSLGRQTVYGYTF
TGTGCCAGCAGCTTAGGCCGTCAGACAGTCTATGGCTACACCTTC
>18|TRBV27|NA|TRBJ2-2|TRBD1
CASSLSSGQGLHTGELFF
TGTGCCAGCAGTTTATCGAGTGGACAGGGTTTGCACACCGGGGAGCTGTTTTTT
>14|TRBV6-5|once|TRBJ1-1|NA
CASSRQLRGAEAFF
TGTGCCAGCAGCCGACAACTCAGGGGTGCTGAAGCTTTCTTT
>16|TRBV5-1|NA|TRBJ2-1|NA
CASSLGAGNSYNEQFF
TGCGCCAGCAGCTTGGGAGCGGGTAACTCCTACAATGAGCAGTTCTTC
>15|TRBV11-2|NA|TRBJ1-4|NA
CASSLGGSTNEKLFF
TGTGCCAGCAGCTTAGGCGGCAGCACTAATGAAAAACTGTTTTTT
>13|TRBV3-1/TRBV3-2|few|TRBJ2-2|NA
CASSQGQAGELFF
TGTGCCAGCAGCCAAGGTCAGGCCGGGGAGCTGTTTTTT
>17|TRBV6-6|NA|TRBJ2-1|TRBD2
CASSRSQGLAGGNEQFF
TGTGCCAGCAGTAGATCGCAGGGACTAGCGGGAGGTAATGAGCAGTTCTTC
>13|TRBV7-3|NA|TRBJ2-5|TRBD2
CASSLSGGETQYF
TGTGCCAGCAGCTTAAGCGGGGGGGAGACCCAGTACTTC
>15|TRBV6-1|NA|TRBJ2-1|NA
CASSDGSGPYNEQFF
TGTGCCAGCAGTGATGGCTCAGGGCCTTACAATGAGCAGTTCTTC
>12|TRBV5-4|NA|TRBJ2-3|NA
CASSQSTDTQYF
TGTGCCAGCAGCCAGAGCACAGATACGCAGTATTTT
>18|TRBV6-6|NA|TRBJ2-2|TRBD1
CASSPSAGGEFRAGELFF
TGTGCCAGCAGTCCTAGCGCAGGGGGCGAATTTAGAGCCGGGGAGCTGTTTTTT
>18|TRBV19|once|TRBJ2-3|TRBD2
CASSFSRLAGASTDTQYF
TGTGCCAGTAGTTTCTCCCGACTAGCGGGAGCTAGCACAGATACGCAGTATTTT
>15|TRBV6-2/TRBV6-3|NA|TRBJ2-2|TRBD1
CASSPGTGDTGELFF
TGTGCCAGCAGTCCCGGGACAGGGGACACCGGGGAGCTGTTTTTT
>13|TRBV15|NA|TRBJ2-1|NA
CATSRQINNEQFF
TGTGCCACCAGCAGACAGATTAACAATGAGCAGTTCTTC
>15|TRBV5-1|NA|TRBJ2-1|NA
CASTFLGSGDNEQFF
TGCGCCAGCACCTTTCTTGGATCGGGGGACAATGAGCAGTTCTTC
>15|TRBV11-3|NA|TRBJ2-4|NA
CASSLGTTAENIQYF
TGTGCCAGCAGCTTAGGCACTACCGCCGAAAACATTCAGTACTTC
>13|TRBV12-3/TRBV12-4|few|TRBJ2-7|NA
CASSLMAGNEQYF
TGTGCCAGCAGTTTAATGGCAGGGAACGAGCAGTACTTC
>15|TRBV7-2|NA|TRBJ2-3|NA
CASSATSRGTDTQYF
TGTGCCAGCAGCGCTACGTCGCGAGGCACAGATACGCAGTATTTT
>14|TRBV6-4|once|TRBJ2-1|NA
CASSVESSYNEQFF
TGTGCCAGCAGTGTCGAGAGCTCCTACAATGAGCAGTTCTTC
>19|TRBV12-5|NA|TRBJ2-1|TRBD2
CASLRTSGRNRGGTNEQFF
TGTGCTAGTTTAAGAACTAGCGGGAGAAACAGAGGGGGTACCAATGAGCAGTTCTTC
>15|TRBV27|NA|TRBJ2-1|TRBD2
CASSLGTSGRDEQFF
TGTGCCAGCAGTTTAGGGACTAGCGGGAGGGATGAGCAGTTCTTC